These 2 T cell receptor beta chains share one sample of origin, sequenced in a study of T cells in localized non-small cell lung cancer. Profiling relied on immunoSEQ multiplex PCR, and the TCRdb table lists in-frame clones only, not all of them. The sample yields roughly 35,000 clones, 87% seen once. Sequenced here: peripheral blood, sampled before any cancer treatment. These receptors all stem from a woman aged 35 to 70 with stage I lung adenocarcinoma.

V and J are TRBV27 and TRBJ1-1; D unclear. V lost 5 bases to trimming and J lost 0 bases, with 13 bases between them. Germline CDR1 is MNHEY and CDR2 is SMNVEV (reference sequence). The CDR3 contains 15 residues. CDR3 DNA sequence: TGTGCCAGCAGTCGCGGACGTAAAATGAACACTGAAGCTTTCTTT. Protein product: CASSRGRKMNTEAFF.

The chain uses TRBV7-2 and TRBJ2-3; 8 bases fit TRBD2. Germline V CDR1 and CDR2: SGHTA, FQGNSA. This CDR3 has 15 amino acids. Trimming cost V 4 bases and J 4 bases; bases outside gene matches: 7. DNA of the CDR3: TGTGCCAGCAGCTCTGGACTAGCCTTATCAGATACGCAGTATTTT. It specifies CASSSGLALSDTQYF.